There are many counts of the clone carrying this T cell receptor (beta chain). Its antigen is currently unknown. This record comes from a study of molecular identifiers for immune sequencing clone quantification. The wider study: Replicates split RNA from about 20,000 or 100,000 naive CD8 cells five ways, and the researchers sequenced four portions. Whole-study results and caveats: Clones above 20 RNA copies held over 98% of effector molecules, under 1% in naive cells. Identical barcode-sharing TCR molecules could lead to underestimated sizes for highly expanded clones.

TCRdb passed the PCR reads through MiXCR, listing each CDR3 protein once. In the table there are under 600,000 distinct CDR3 sequences, around 23% of which are singletons. Libraries used roughly 18,000 to 1,000,000 sorted naive CD8 T cells and 10%, 30% or 50% RNA input. The sequence was obtained from a human donor in good health. Some libraries in this study had Jurkat cell RNA spiked in. The sequenced sample consisted of naive CD8+ T cells from blood, with Jurkat cell RNA spiked in. As for subset: FACS-sorted CD8+CD4-CCR7+CD45RA+ naive T cells.

The chain's CDR3 is CASSSPGTYEQYF. The CDR3 DNA follows: TGTGCCAGTAGTTCGCCCGGGACCTACGAGCAGTACTTC. The chain recombines TRBV7-9 with TRBJ2-7; possible D gene TRBD2, 5 bases. CDR3 size: 13 residues. V lost 9 bases to trimming and J lost 2 bases, with 14 bases between them. Germline lookup yields CDR1 SEHNR and CDR2 FQNEAQ (reference sequence).